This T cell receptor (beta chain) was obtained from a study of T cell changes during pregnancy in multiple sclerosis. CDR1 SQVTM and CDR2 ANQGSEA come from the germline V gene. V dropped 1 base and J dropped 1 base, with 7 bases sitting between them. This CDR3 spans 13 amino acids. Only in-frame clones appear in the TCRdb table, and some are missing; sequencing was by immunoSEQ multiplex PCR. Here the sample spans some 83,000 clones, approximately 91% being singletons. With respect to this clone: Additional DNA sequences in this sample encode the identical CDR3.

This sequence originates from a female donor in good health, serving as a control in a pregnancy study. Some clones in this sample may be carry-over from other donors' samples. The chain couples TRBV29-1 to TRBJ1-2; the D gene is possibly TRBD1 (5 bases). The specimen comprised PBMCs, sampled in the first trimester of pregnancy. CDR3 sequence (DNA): TGCAGCGTTGAAGGGCAGGGTAACTATGGCTACACCTTC. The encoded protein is CSVEGQGNYGYTF.